This T cell receptor (beta chain) was recovered during a study of blood T cell repertoires in COVID-19. As for the study in general: Italy, Spain and the United States were the sources of the convalescent and acute COVID-19 samples.

TCRdb keeps only in-frame clones here, not all; method: immunoSEQ multiplex PCR. This sample has about 230,000 clones; roughly 80% occur once, and the top ten carry approximately 8%. Trimming pared 0 bases from V and 4 bases from J, leaving 13 bases between. The CDR3 sequence is 15 residues long. The germline CDR1 and CDR2 sequences are SGHRS and YFSETQ. This TCR was sampled from a woman of 80 years or more with acute or convalescent COVID-19. The sample was peripheral blood. This rearrangement joins TRBV5-1 to TRBJ1-2, with D unresolved. The CDR3 sequence is CASSLAEGRSYGYTF. Here the CDR3 DNA reads TGCGCCAGCAGCTTGGCGGAGGGCCGGAGCTATGGCTACACCTTC.